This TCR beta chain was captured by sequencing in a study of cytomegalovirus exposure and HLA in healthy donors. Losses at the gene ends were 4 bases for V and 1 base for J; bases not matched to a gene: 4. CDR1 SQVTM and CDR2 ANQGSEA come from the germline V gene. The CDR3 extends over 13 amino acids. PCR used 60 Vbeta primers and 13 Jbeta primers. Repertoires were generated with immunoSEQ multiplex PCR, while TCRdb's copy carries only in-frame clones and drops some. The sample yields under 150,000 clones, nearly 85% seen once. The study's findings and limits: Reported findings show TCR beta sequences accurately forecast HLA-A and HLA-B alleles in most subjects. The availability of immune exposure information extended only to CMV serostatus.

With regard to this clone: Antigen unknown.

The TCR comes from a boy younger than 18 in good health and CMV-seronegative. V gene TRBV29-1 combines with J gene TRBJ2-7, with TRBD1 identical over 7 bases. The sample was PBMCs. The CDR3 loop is CSVVTGASYEQYF. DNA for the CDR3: TGCAGCGTTGTAACAGGGGCTTCCTACGAGCAGTACTTC.